These 2 T cell receptor beta chains originate from one sample sequenced in a study of post-analysis software for immune sequencing data. Findings and caveats of the study: TRBV segments more frequent in patients than in controls numbered roughly 5 and included TRBV5-6, TRBV5-1 and TRBV20-1.

Carried by the TCR beta cDNA libraries were unique molecular identifiers. Using its own MiXCR run on the PCR reads, TCRdb lists one record per CDR3 protein. The sample shows roughly 600,000 distinct CDR3 sequences, about 40% of them seen only once. These receptors' antigens are unknown. Sequencing used blood. Receptors were obtained from a girl aged 5 to 17 with multiple sclerosis.

V usage is TRBV7-9 and J usage is TRBJ2-5; 10 nucleotides align to TRBD2. The germline CDR1 and CDR2 sequences are SEHNR and FQNEAQ (reference sequence). The CDR3 is 15 residues long. After removal of 6 bases from V and 2 bases from J, the junction contained 6 bases not matched to a gene. The CDR3 nucleotides are TGTGCCAGCAGTCCTAGCGGGAGTTGGCAAGAGACCCAGTACTTC. It yields the protein CASSPSGSWQETQYF.

The chain has TRBV3-1 and TRBJ1-2; no definite D call. The CDR3 has 14 residues. Germline CDR1 reads LGHDT; CDR2 reads YNNKEL (reference sequence). Trimming took 1 base from V and 4 from J, leaving 10 bases between them. CDR3 in DNA: TGTGCCAGCAGCCAAGGGGAGGACCTCTATGGCTACACCTTC. Protein sequence: CASSQGEDLYGYTF.